What follows is one T cell receptor (beta chain) and its context. What it binds is unknown. These data originate in a study of T cell responses to AZD1222 COVID-19 vaccine. Whole-study results and caveats: Nearly half of spike-specific TCRs reportedly target unmutated variant regions. Spike-specific TCR breadth and depth rose after two AZD1222 doses. There were vaccine-associated CD4 TCRs across spike, dominant at 160-218 and 743-854.

Clones were sequenced by immunoSEQ multiplex PCR, and TCRdb holds only the in-frame ones, with some missing. The table lists 100,000 to 150,000 clones, 85% to 90% of them singletons. The sequencing here drew on peripheral blood, taken on day 0 of AZD1222 vaccination. The sequence came from an adult in good health.

The CDR3 loop reads CSGGRGIPGSLKTGELFF. The CDR3 coding sequence is TGCAGTGGGGGGCGCGGGATCCCTGGTTCCCTAAAAACCGGGGAGCTGTTTTTT. The rearrangement links TRBV29-1 to TRBJ2-2; D possibly uses TRBD1 or TRBD2 (6 bases each). The CDR3 is 18 residues long. CDR1 is SQVTM and CDR2 is ANQGSEA in the germline V gene.